The 8 T cell receptor beta chains listed next were all sequenced from one sample in a study of cytomegalovirus exposure and HLA in healthy donors. The primer mix had 60 Vbeta and 13 Jbeta primers. Generated by immunoSEQ multiplex PCR, the TCRdb table keeps only in-frame clones and is missing some. The sample includes 160,000 or so clones, approximately 78% of them seen just once. The sequenced material came from PBMCs. These receptors originate from a woman in her 30s in good health and CMV-seropositive.

The chain couples TRBV19 to TRBJ2-6; possible D gene TRBD1, 6 bases. CDR1 and CDR2 from the germline V gene are LNHDA and SQIVND (reference sequence). V lost 1 base, J lost 1 base, and 17 bases lay in between. The CDR3 runs to 19 residues. The CDR3 nucleotides are TGTGCCAGTAGTATAGCTGGGGGCGCCTCCCTATCTGGGGCCAACGTCCTGACTTTC. This encodes CASSIAGGASLSGANVLTF. Combining the CDR3 with reference TRBV19 and TRBJ2-6 gives the whole variable domain DGGITQSPKYLFRKEGQNVTLSCEQNLNHDAMYWYRQDPGQGLRLIYYSQIVNDFQKGDIAEGYSVSREKKESFPLTVTSAQKNPTAFYLCASSIAGGASLSGANVLTFGAGSRLTVL.

V is TRBV7-2 and J is TRBJ1-1; tentatively, D is TRBD1 (6 bases). V was trimmed by 4 bases and J by 4 bases, leaving 13 bases between them. Germline V CDR1 and CDR2: SGHTA, FQGNSA. There are 14 residues in the CDR3. The CDR3 coding sequence is TGTGCCAGCAGCTCCCACTTGGACAGCACTGAAGCTTTCTTT. Its translation is CASSSHLDSTEAFF.

The chain employs TRBV7-2 and TRBJ2-7; 10 bases map to TRBD2. J gave up 5 bases and V 6 bases, and 16 bases lay outside the gene matches. CDR1 is SGHTA, CDR2 FQGNSA, per germline. CDR3 length: 17 residues. The CDR3 DNA follows: TGTGCCAGCAGTTTACCCCTAGCGGGGGCCTCCGAGCACGAGCAGTACTTC. This sequence encodes CASSLPLAGASEHEQYF.

Concerning this clone: The DNA is left out, because the CDR3 cannot be placed on it with certainty; the CDR3 is given as TCRdb lists it. The rearrangement uses TRBV18 and TRBJ2-1; TRBD2 is the table's D call and was not checked against the DNA. Germline CDR1 and CDR2: KGHSH and LQKENI. The CDR3 is 14 residues long, ends included. The CDR3 protein is CTSAQGLAEGEQFF.

The V gene is TRBV11-3, the J gene TRBJ1-1; D ambiguous. Germline CDR1 SGHNT, CDR2 YENEEA. The germline V and J ends were trimmed by 5 bases and 0 bases, with 16 bases remaining between them. The CDR3 sequence is 16 residues long. The CDR3 loop is CASSRGLRGLNTEAFF. CDR3 bases: TGTGCCAGCAGCCGAGGGCTAAGAGGGTTGAACACTGAAGCTTTCTTT.

The CDR3 loop reads CASSARGEGNSNQPQHF. The CDR3 nucleotides are TGTGCCAGCAGTGCCAGGGGGGAAGGGAATAGCAATCAGCCCCAGCATTTT. The gene calls are TRBV25-1 and TRBJ1-5; TRBD1 aligns across 7 bases. The germline CDR1 and CDR2 sequences are MGHDK and SYGVNS. This CDR3 has 17 residues. The ends lost 4 bases at V and 0 bases at J; junction bases unmatched: 9.

The chain combines TRBV5-1 with TRBJ2-7; D perhaps matches TRBD1 (5 bases). The CDR3 extends over 15 amino acids. The V end was cut by 3 bases, the J end by 3 bases, with 16 bases between. The germline V gene has CDR1 SGHRS and CDR2 YFSETQ. The CDR3 protein is CASSSSPGRSYEQYF. Written as DNA, the CDR3 is TGCGCCAGCAGCTCCTCGCCAGGGCGGAGCTACGAGCAGTACTTC.

The J gene is TRBJ2-2, the V gene TRBV5-1; 11 nucleotides align to TRBD2. Germline lookup yields CDR1 SGHRS and CDR2 YFSETQ. Germline trimming cut 2 bases from V and 7 bases from J; bases unmatched to any gene: 7. The length of the CDR3 is 16 residues. For the CDR3, the DNA is TGCGCCAGCAGCTTTAATAGCGGGGGGGCCGACGGGGAGCTGTTTTTT. Its protein is CASSFNSGGADGELFF.